This is a list of T cell receptor beta chains from one sample in a study of patients and donors after allogeneic stem cell transplantation. TCRdb passed the RT-PCR reads through MiXCR, listing each CDR3 protein once. The sample consists of some 960,000 distinct CDR3 sequences, about a sixth of them appearing once. The specimen was blood, either unsorted or a sorted T cell fraction (not recorded which). All receptors derive from a human donor who was either an allogeneic HSCT recipient or a stem cell or donor lymphocyte infusion donor (not recorded which). It is not recorded whose cells these are; they may come from a transplant donor. The CDR3 runs from the conserved cysteine through the conserved F or W. A D gene is named only where the DNA matches it firmly. Rows may omit the clone size; those that give it use once, few, many or a size class.

D gene	V gene	J gene	clone size	CDR3 DNA	CDR3 protein
TRBD1	TRBV2	TRBJ2-7	few	TGTGCCAGCCTTGGGGACAGCGCCTACGAGCAGTACTTC	CASLGDSAYEQYF
NA	TRBV7-9	TRBJ2-1	NA	TGTGCCAGCAGCTCCCCCTTTGAAGCCTATGAGCAGTTCTTC	CASSSPFEAYEQFF
TRBD1	TRBV6-5	TRBJ2-1	NA	TGTGCCAGCAGTTACAGTGGACAGGGGTACAATGAGCAGTTCTTC	CASSYSGQGYNEQFF
NA	TRBV12-3/TRBV12-4	TRBJ1-2	few	TGTGCCAGCAGTTTTACAGGACCCTATGGCTACACCTTC	CASSFTGPYGYTF
NA	TRBV29-1	TRBJ1-1	NA	TGCAGCGTTGAACGGGACACCCGGAGGAACACTGAAGCTTTCTTT	CSVERDTRRNTEAFF
NA	TRBV21-1	TRBJ2-7	few	TGTGCCAGCAGGATCCGGGACAGAAGGACCTACGAGCAGTACTTC	CASRIRDRRTYEQYF
NA	TRBV7-2	TRBJ2-5	NA	TGTGCCAGCAGCCGCGGCCCCAAACGGGAGACCCAGTACTTC	CASSRGPKRETQYF
NA	TRBV7-8	TRBJ2-2	NA	TGTGCCAGCAGCTTAGGGCTGGGGCAGGGCACCGGGGAGCTGTTTTTT	CASSLGLGQGTGELFF
NA	TRBV2	TRBJ2-5	NA	TGTGCCGGTGGTGCAGGAGAAGAGACCCAGTACTTC	CAGGAGEETQYF
NA	TRBV6-1	TRBJ2-3	NA	TGTGCCAGCATCCTCGGGGGTCTAGATACGCAGTATTTT	CASILGGLDTQYF
NA	TRBV9	TRBJ1-1	NA	TGTGCCAGCAGCGTAGCTCCAGACTCCACTGAAGCTTTCTTT	CASSVAPDSTEAFF
NA	TRBV20-1	TRBJ2-2	many	TGCAGTGCTAGGAAGGACACCGGGGAGCTGTTTTTT	CSARKDTGELFF
NA	TRBV5-6	TRBJ1-5	NA	TGTGCCAGCAGCTTGTGGCAGCAGGTCCATCAGCCCCAGCATTTT	CASSLWQQVHQPQHF
NA	TRBV12-3/TRBV12-4	TRBJ1-1	few	TGTGCCAGCAGTCGCAGGGTATCGGTAGCTTTCTTT	CASSRRVSVAFF
NA	TRBV6-5	TRBJ2-7	few	TGTGCCAGCAGTTATATCTACGAGCAGTACTTC	CASSYIYEQYF